These T cell receptor beta chains were read from a single sample in a study of OX40 agonist ivuxolimab in advanced cancers. Using immunoSEQ multiplex PCR, the repertoire was profiled, and TCRdb retains in-frame clones only, with some absent. The table shows fewer than 80,000 clones, with 85% to 90% occurring only once. The sequencing used CD4+ or CD8+ T cells sorted from blood, collected in a trial of the OX40 agonist ivuxolimab. Receptors were obtained from an adult with an advanced solid tumor such as melanoma, head and neck, liver or kidney cancer. Both conserved end residues are part of each CDR3. Fields, in order: D gene, J gene, clone size, V gene, CDR3 DNA, CDR3 protein. The D gene is left open where the match is weak. Clone sizes are given selectively: once, few, many, or a class where the clone is expanded.

NA | TRBJ2-4 | NA | TRBV4-3 | TGCGCCAGCAGCCAAGACTTGTTAGCCAAAAACATTCAGTACTTC | CASSQDLLAKNIQYF
TRBD2 | TRBJ2-7 | NA | TRBV27 | TGTGCCAGCAGTTCCGGGACTAGCGGGAAATACGAGCAGTACTTC | CASSSGTSGKYEQYF
NA | TRBJ1-1 | NA | TRBV6-6 | TGTGCCAGCAGTTACGCTGAGGACGCGAACACTGAAGCTTTCTTT | CASSYAEDANTEAFF
NA | TRBJ2-1 | NA | TRBV4-3 | TGCGCCAGCAGCCAAGATGGGGTTTCTTACAATGAGCAGTTCTTC | CASSQDGVSYNEQFF
TRBD2 | TRBJ2-2 | NA | TRBV28 | TGTGCCAGCAGTTGGACTAGCGGGAGAAAGGGGGAGCTGTTTTTT | CASSWTSGRKGELFF
NA | TRBJ1-5 | NA | TRBV5-5 | TGTGCCAGCAGCTTAGAAGAGGTCAGTTATAGCAATCAGCCCCAGCATTTT | CASSLEEVSYSNQPQHF
TRBD2 | TRBJ2-1 | NA | TRBV30 | TGTGCCTGGAGTGTGGGACTAGCAAACAATGAGCAGTTCTTC | CAWSVGLANNEQFF
TRBD1 | TRBJ1-3 | NA | TRBV7-6 | TGTGCCAGCAGCCAGGACAGGGGCGTAAACACCATATATTTT | CASSQDRGVNTIYF
NA | TRBJ1-2 | NA | TRBV4-3 | TGCGCCAGCAGCCCTGGGACCGCGTTGACTAACTATGGCTACACCTTC | CASSPGTALTNYGYTF
TRBD1 | TRBJ2-2 | NA | TRBV27 | TGTGCCAGCCGAGACAGGGCCAACACCGGGGAGCTGTTTTTT | CASRDRANTGELFF
NA | TRBJ2-3 | few | TRBV27 | TGTGCCAGCAGTTTGGTGACCTACAAGAACACAGATACGCAGTATTTT | CASSLVTYKNTDTQYF
TRBD2 | TRBJ2-1 | once | TRBV19 | TGTGCCAGTAGTATAGGGACTAGCAATGAGCAGTTCTTC | CASSIGTSNEQFF
TRBD1 | TRBJ1-5 | NA | TRBV19 | TGTGCCAGTAGCCGGGGGACAGTAGTTGGCAATCAGCCCCAGCATTTT | CASSRGTVVGNQPQHF
NA | TRBJ2-3 | NA | TRBV30 | TGTGCCTGGAGTGGGGCAGACGTTACGCAGTATTTT | CAWSGADVTQYF
NA | TRBJ1-1 | few | TRBV30 | TGTGCCTGGAGTGTACTGGGATCTGAAGCTTTCTTT | CAWSVLGSEAFF
NA | TRBJ2-7 | NA | TRBV4-2 | TGTGCCAGCAGTCGCAAACTGGGGGACATGAGGGCCTACGAGCAGTACTTC | CASSRKLGDMRAYEQYF
NA | TRBJ1-1 | once | TRBV29-1 | TGCAGCGTTGACCTTGAGGGGGGCACTGAAGCTTTCTTT | CSVDLEGGTEAFF
NA | TRBJ2-1 | NA | TRBV7-3 | TGTGCCAGCAGCTTAAGCGGCGGGATGGCCTACAATGAGCAGTTCTTC | CASSLSGGMAYNEQFF
NA | TRBJ2-3 | NA | TRBV28 | TGTGCCAGCAGTTTAGGGTGGATTAGTACGCAGTATTTT | CASSLGWISTQYF
NA | TRBJ2-2 | NA | TRBV29-1 | TGCAGCGTTGTACATCTAGGACAGAACACCGGGGAGCTGTTTTTT | CSVVHLGQNTGELFF
NA | TRBJ2-2 | NA | TRBV7-9 | TGTGCCAGCAGCCCTTCGAGGGGGGGTTCCACCGGGGAGCTGTTTTTT | CASSPSRGGSTGELFF
NA | TRBJ2-3 | NA | TRBV9 | TGTGCCAGCAGCGTAGTATCGGGTGGGACGGACCGCACAGATACGCAGTATTTT | CASSVVSGGTDRTDTQYF
NA | TRBJ2-7 | once | TRBV27 | TGTGCCAGCAGTGTCTCGACAGTACCTTCCTACGAGCAGTACTTC | CASSVSTVPSYEQYF
NA | TRBJ2-1 | NA | TRBV4-3 | TGCGCCAGCAGCGCGGGGATTGCACGGACGGATGAGCAGTTCTTC | CASSAGIARTDEQFF
NA | TRBJ1-4 | NA | TRBV4-3 | TGCGCCAGCAGCCAAACGAAGGGGTGGGAAAAACTGTTTTTT | CASSQTKGWEKLFF
NA | TRBJ2-7 | few | TRBV9 | TGTGCCAGCAGCGTGGAGGGGCTCAGTAGCGAGCAGTACTTC | CASSVEGLSSEQYF
NA | TRBJ2-3 | NA | TRBV4-2 | TGTGCCAGCAGCCAAGATGGGGGGACAGATACGCAGTATTTT | CASSQDGGTDTQYF
TRBD2 | TRBJ2-7 | NA | TRBV5-1 | TGCGCCAGCAGGAGCGTAGCGGGGGGACCGAGCTCCTACGAGCAGTACTTC | CASRSVAGGPSSYEQYF
TRBD1 | TRBJ2-1 | NA | TRBV4-3 | TGCGCCAGCAGCCAGGCCGCCGGGACAGGGCTTTACAATGAGCAGTTCTTC | CASSQAAGTGLYNEQFF
NA | TRBJ2-7 | NA | TRBV29-1 | TGCAGCGTTGTCCACTCCTACGAGCAGTACTTC | CSVVHSYEQYF
TRBD1 | TRBJ2-2 | NA | TRBV9 | TGTGCCAGCAGCGCCCGACAGGGGGAAGGGACCGGGGAGCTGTTTTTT | CASSARQGEGTGELFF
TRBD1 | TRBJ1-2 | NA | TRBV19 | TGTGCCAGTTCAGCTTTACCGGGACAGGGCTCCTATGGCTACACCTTC | CASSALPGQGSYGYTF
TRBD2 | TRBJ2-3 | NA | TRBV29-1 | TGCAGCGTTGAGACCAGCGGGGGGCATGGAGATACGCAGTATTTT | CSVETSGGHGDTQYF
NA | TRBJ1-1 | few | TRBV19 | TGTGCCAGTACCCAGGGGTTAGGCACTGAAGCTTTCTTT | CASTQGLGTEAFF
NA | TRBJ2-7 | NA | TRBV27 | TGTGCCAGCAGTTTATCGGTCGGTTTCTACGAGCAGTACTTC | CASSLSVGFYEQYF
NA | TRBJ2-1 | once | TRBV15 | TGTGCCACCAGCTTCCCGGGACAAGGGCTTTCCTCCTACAATGAGCAGTTCTTC | CATSFPGQGLSSYNEQFF
NA | TRBJ2-1 | once | TRBV6-5 | TGTGCCAGCAGTTACCCCGGGGGGACAGGTAATGAGCAGTTCTTC | CASSYPGGTGNEQFF
NA | TRBJ2-3 | NA | TRBV6-6 | TGTGCCAGCAGTGCAGTTACAGATACGCAGTATTTT | CASSAVTDTQYF
NA | TRBJ2-2 | NA | TRBV2 | TGTGCCAGCAGTGACCTTGGAAGGGGTAACGGGGAGCTGTTTTTT | CASSDLGRGNGELFF
NA | TRBJ1-5 | NA | TRBV28 | TGTGCCAGCAGTCCGACCGGAAATAGCAATCAGCCCCAGCATTTT | CASSPTGNSNQPQHF
TRBD1 | TRBJ2-5 | NA | TRBV27 | TGTGCCAGCAGACCTATCGACAGGGAAGAGACCCAGTACTTC | CASRPIDREETQYF
NA | TRBJ1-1 | once | TRBV7-9 | TGTGCCAGCAGCTTAGGGGAGGGTGTGAACACTGAAGCTTTCTTT | CASSLGEGVNTEAFF
NA | TRBJ2-3 | NA | TRBV7-2 | TGTGCCAGCAGCTTACGACCCCCGGGGGCCAGAATCACAGATACGCAGTATTTT | CASSLRPPGARITDTQYF
NA | TRBJ2-3 | NA | TRBV7-9 | TGTGCCAGCAGTTTGAACCGGGACCGAGGGGATACGCAGTATTTT | CASSLNRDRGDTQYF
NA | TRBJ2-5 | NA | TRBV4-3 | TGCGCCAGCAGCCAACGAAACAGCGGACAAGAGACCCAGTACTTC | CASSQRNSGQETQYF
TRBD1 | TRBJ1-2 | NA | TRBV13 | TGTGCCAGCAGCTTAGGAGGGGGCGACTATGGCTACACCTTC | CASSLGGGDYGYTF
NA | TRBJ1-5 | NA | TRBV28 | TGTGCCAGCACCGGGGGGGGTGGCAGCAATCAGCCCCAGCATTTT | CASTGGGGSNQPQHF
NA | TRBJ2-5 | once | TRBV9 | TGTGCCAGCAGCGTTTTGAAGGGGATCGGGGAGACCCAGTACTTC | CASSVLKGIGETQYF
NA | TRBJ2-7 | NA | TRBV16 | TGTGCCAGCAGCGGAGGCTACGAGCAGTACTTC | CASSGGYEQYF
NA | TRBJ1-2 | once | TRBV4-2 | TGTGCCAGCAGCCAAGCGGGGACCCTGCATCCGGGCTACACCTTC | CASSQAGTLHPGYTF
NA | TRBJ2-1 | NA | TRBV6-1 | TGTGCCAGCAGTGAAGTCAACTGGATGAACAATGAGCAGTTCTTC | CASSEVNWMNNEQFF
NA | TRBJ1-2 | NA | TRBV29-1 | TGCAGCGTCCCCTGGGAACAGGGATATGGCTACACCTTC | CSVPWEQGYGYTF